This is a list of T cell receptor beta chains from one sample in a study of blood T cell repertoires in COVID-19. TCRdb keeps only in-frame clones here, not all; method: immunoSEQ multiplex PCR. The sample shows around 140,000 clones, approximately 87% of them seen only once. The sample consisted of peripheral blood. The receptors were gathered from a man older than 75 with acute or convalescent COVID-19. Each CDR3 is given with its conserved first and last residue. Each record gives: V gene, D gene, clone size, J gene, CDR3 DNA, CDR3 protein. A D gene is named only where the DNA matches it firmly. Size is omitted from some rows. Given values are once, few, many or a class for expanded clones.

v_gene: TRBV7-9; d_gene: .; abundance: once; j_gene: TRBJ1-1; CDR3nt: TGTGCCAGCAGCCCGGGACGGGGGAGGACTGAAGCTTTCTTT; CDR3aa: CASSPGRGRTEAFF
v_gene: TRBV7-2; d_gene: .; abundance: .; j_gene: TRBJ1-6; CDR3nt: TGTGCCAGCAGCTATAACAGGGTTTTCAATTCACCCCTCCACTTT; CDR3aa: CASSYNRVFNSPLHF
v_gene: TRBV5-5; d_gene: TRBD2; abundance: .; j_gene: TRBJ2-5; CDR3nt: TGTGCCAGCAGCTTGCTGGGGTCGGGGGGAGCCCCGGTGGCCCAGTACTTC; CDR3aa: CASSLLGSGGAPVAQYF
v_gene: TRBV4-1; d_gene: .; abundance: .; j_gene: TRBJ1-1; CDR3nt: TGCGCCAGCAGCCAAGAGGCCCGAATCACTGAAGCTTTCTTT; CDR3aa: CASSQEARITEAFF
v_gene: TRBV7-9; d_gene: .; abundance: .; j_gene: TRBJ1-3; CDR3nt: TGTGCCAGCAGCCAAGGGGGGGCTTCGGAGAGGAACACCATATATTTT; CDR3aa: CASSQGGASERNTIYF
v_gene: TRBV2; d_gene: .; abundance: .; j_gene: TRBJ2-5; CDR3nt: TGTGCCAGCAGTGGGAACAGGGTGGAGACCCAGTACTTC; CDR3aa: CASSGNRVETQYF
v_gene: TRBV5-1; d_gene: TRBD2; abundance: few; j_gene: TRBJ2-1; CDR3nt: TGCGCCAGCAGGATATCTGGACTAGCGGGGGATTACAATGAGCAGTTCTTC; CDR3aa: CASRISGLAGDYNEQFF
v_gene: TRBV5-1; d_gene: TRBD1; abundance: .; j_gene: TRBJ1-3; CDR3nt: TGCGCCAGCAGCTATACAGGGGGCTCTGGAAACACCATATATTTT; CDR3aa: CASSYTGGSGNTIYF
v_gene: TRBV19; d_gene: TRBD1; abundance: .; j_gene: TRBJ1-2; CDR3nt: TGTGCCAGTAGTGAACGAGGGACAGGGCGTAACTATGGCTACACCTTC; CDR3aa: CASSERGTGRNYGYTF
v_gene: TRBV7-6; d_gene: .; abundance: .; j_gene: TRBJ2-2; CDR3nt: TGTGCCAGCAGCTCCGGGGGTACCGGGGAGCTGTTTTTT; CDR3aa: CASSSGGTGELFF
v_gene: TRBV29-1; d_gene: TRBD1; abundance: .; j_gene: TRBJ1-5; CDR3nt: TGCAGCGTGCGGACAGGGGGTATCGATCAGCCCCAGCATTTT; CDR3aa: CSVRTGGIDQPQHF
v_gene: TRBV2; d_gene: TRBD1; abundance: .; j_gene: TRBJ2-5; CDR3nt: TGTGCCAGCAGCCGGGACAGGGGGCAAGAGACCCAGTACTTC; CDR3aa: CASSRDRGQETQYF
v_gene: TRBV6-6; d_gene: .; abundance: .; j_gene: TRBJ1-6; CDR3nt: TGTGCCAGCAGTTCCCAGGGAGGGGTCTATAATTCACCCCTCCACTTT; CDR3aa: CASSSQGGVYNSPLHF
v_gene: TRBV4-2; d_gene: .; abundance: .; j_gene: TRBJ1-2; CDR3nt: TGTGCCAGCAGCAAAGAAGGGAGTAACTATGGCTACACCTTC; CDR3aa: CASSKEGSNYGYTF
v_gene: TRBV4-1; d_gene: TRBD1; abundance: few; j_gene: TRBJ1-2; CDR3nt: TGCGCCAGCAGCCAAGAGCTATTACAGGGGTTATTTAATGGCTACACCTTC; CDR3aa: CASSQELLQGLFNGYTF
v_gene: TRBV5-1; d_gene: TRBD1; abundance: .; j_gene: TRBJ1-2; CDR3nt: TGCGCCAGCAGCTTACGCCCCCGGACAGGGCTTCCTAACTATGGCTACACCTTC; CDR3aa: CASSLRPRTGLPNYGYTF
v_gene: TRBV5-4; d_gene: TRBD2; abundance: .; j_gene: TRBJ2-7; CDR3nt: TGTGCCAGCAGCGGCGGAGGACTAGCGGGATCTTACGAGCAGTACTTC; CDR3aa: CASSGGGLAGSYEQYF
v_gene: TRBV19; d_gene: TRBD1; abundance: .; j_gene: TRBJ1-5; CDR3nt: TGTGCCAGTAACGACGGACAGGGGCCCTATCAGCCCCAGCATTTT; CDR3aa: CASNDGQGPYQPQHF
v_gene: TRBV7-2; d_gene: .; abundance: .; j_gene: TRBJ1-2; CDR3nt: TGTGCCAGCAGCTCGCGGCGGGGGGGACCAAGTCTCTATGGCTACACCTTC; CDR3aa: CASSSRRGGPSLYGYTF
v_gene: TRBV27; d_gene: .; abundance: .; j_gene: TRBJ1-5; CDR3nt: TGTGCCAGCAGTTTATGGGGGGAGCATCAGCCCCAGCATTTT; CDR3aa: CASSLWGEHQPQHF
v_gene: TRBV3-1/TRBV3-2; d_gene: .; abundance: .; j_gene: TRBJ2-2; CDR3nt: TGTGCCAGCAGGAAAAACCGGGACACCGGGGAGCTGTTTTTT; CDR3aa: CASRKNRDTGELFF
v_gene: TRBV9; d_gene: TRBD1; abundance: .; j_gene: TRBJ1-2; CDR3nt: TGTGCCAGCAGCGTAGGACAGGGGGCGTGGTATGGCTACACCTTC; CDR3aa: CASSVGQGAWYGYTF
v_gene: TRBV2; d_gene: .; abundance: .; j_gene: TRBJ2-7; CDR3nt: TGTGCCAGCCGCCAGGGGAACGGCGAGCAGTACTTC; CDR3aa: CASRQGNGEQYF
v_gene: TRBV5-5; d_gene: .; abundance: .; j_gene: TRBJ2-2; CDR3nt: TGTGCCAGCAGCTTGGTTGTAACCGGGGAGCTGTTTTTT; CDR3aa: CASSLVVTGELFF
v_gene: TRBV23-1; d_gene: .; abundance: .; j_gene: TRBJ2-2; CDR3nt: TGCGCCAACATGACCCGGGTTAGCGGCCATAAGGTGAACACCGGGGAGCTGTTTTTT; CDR3aa: CANMTRVSGHKVNTGELFF
v_gene: TRBV21-1; d_gene: .; abundance: .; j_gene: TRBJ1-6; CDR3nt: TGTGCCAGCAGCGCGCGACAGGGTAAGCCCCTCCACTTT; CDR3aa: CASSARQGKPLHF
v_gene: TRBV28; d_gene: TRBD1; abundance: .; j_gene: TRBJ1-2; CDR3nt: TGTGCCAGCAGTTTTGCACAGGGGGCCTATGGCTACACCTTC; CDR3aa: CASSFAQGAYGYTF
v_gene: TRBV3-1/TRBV3-2; d_gene: TRBD2; abundance: .; j_gene: TRBJ2-4; CDR3nt: TGTGCCAGCAGTCCCAGAACTAGCGGGATATACCACATTCAGTACTTC; CDR3aa: CASSPRTSGIYHIQYF
v_gene: TRBV5-1; d_gene: .; abundance: .; j_gene: TRBJ2-2; CDR3nt: TGCGCCAGCAGCCCGGGTGGGGCGGCGACCGGAGGGGAGCTGTTTTTT; CDR3aa: CASSPGGAATGGELFF
v_gene: TRBV3-1/TRBV3-2; d_gene: TRBD1; abundance: .; j_gene: TRBJ1-2; CDR3nt: TGTGCCAGCAGCCAAGCATGGGACAGTAACTATGGCTACACCTTC; CDR3aa: CASSQAWDSNYGYTF
v_gene: TRBV28; d_gene: .; abundance: .; j_gene: TRBJ1-4; CDR3nt: TGTGCCAGCAGCATAACTCCGGCGGCTAATGAAAAACTGTTTTTT; CDR3aa: CASSITPAANEKLFF
v_gene: TRBV6-6; d_gene: .; abundance: .; j_gene: TRBJ1-1; CDR3nt: TGTGCCAGCTTCAGGGCCCCCAACACTGAAGCTTTCTTT; CDR3aa: CASFRAPNTEAFF
v_gene: TRBV21-1; d_gene: .; abundance: .; j_gene: TRBJ2-3; CDR3nt: TGTGCCAGCAGCAAAGGTCGAGGGGGCGCATTAGATACGCAGTATTTT; CDR3aa: CASSKGRGGALDTQYF
v_gene: TRBV28; d_gene: .; abundance: once; j_gene: TRBJ1-3; CDR3nt: TGTGCCAGTAACCAGGGGTTTGCTGGAAACACCATATATTTT; CDR3aa: CASNQGFAGNTIYF
v_gene: TRBV29-1; d_gene: TRBD1; abundance: once; j_gene: TRBJ1-2; CDR3nt: TGCAGCGTTGTGGGTGACAGGGATGGTGATGGCTACACCTTC; CDR3aa: CSVVGDRDGDGYTF
v_gene: TRBV18; d_gene: .; abundance: .; j_gene: TRBJ1-2; CDR3nt: TGTGCCAGCTCACCCCCCCAATCAGGCTACACCTTC; CDR3aa: CASSPPQSGYTF
v_gene: TRBV9; d_gene: .; abundance: .; j_gene: TRBJ2-1; CDR3nt: TGTGCCAGCAGCGACTCACCCCACAATGAGCAGTTCTTC; CDR3aa: CASSDSPHNEQFF
v_gene: TRBV10-3; d_gene: .; abundance: .; j_gene: TRBJ1-5; CDR3nt: TGTGCCATCAGTGAGTCCAGGGATCAGCCCCAGCATTTT; CDR3aa: CAISESRDQPQHF
v_gene: TRBV12-3/TRBV12-4; d_gene: TRBD1; abundance: .; j_gene: TRBJ2-7; CDR3nt: TGTGCCAGCAGTTTGGGCAGGGGGTACGAGCAGTACTTC; CDR3aa: CASSLGRGYEQYF
v_gene: TRBV7-9; d_gene: TRBD2; abundance: .; j_gene: TRBJ2-1; CDR3nt: TGTGCCAGCAGCTTAGACCAACGACTAGCTTCTTTTCACAATGAGCAGTTCTTC; CDR3aa: CASSLDQRLASFHNEQFF
v_gene: TRBV5-1; d_gene: TRBD2; abundance: .; j_gene: TRBJ2-5; CDR3nt: TGCGCCAGCAGCCCTGGAGGACTAGCGGATAAAGAGACCCAGTACTTC; CDR3aa: CASSPGGLADKETQYF
v_gene: TRBV19; d_gene: TRBD2; abundance: .; j_gene: TRBJ2-7; CDR3nt: TGTGCCAGTAGTTACAGGGCCAAAGGACTAGCGGTCTCCTACGAGCAGTACTTC; CDR3aa: CASSYRAKGLAVSYEQYF
v_gene: TRBV5-5; d_gene: TRBD2; abundance: .; j_gene: TRBJ2-7; CDR3nt: TGTGCCAGCAGCTTGGAACTAGCGGGTTTCTACGAGCAGTACTTC; CDR3aa: CASSLELAGFYEQYF
v_gene: TRBV6-2/TRBV6-3; d_gene: .; abundance: .; j_gene: TRBJ1-5; CDR3nt: TGTGCCAGCAGTTACAGCCGGGGGAGGGGGGATCAGCCCCAGCATTTT; CDR3aa: CASSYSRGRGDQPQHF
v_gene: TRBV2; d_gene: .; abundance: .; j_gene: TRBJ2-7; CDR3nt: TGTGCCGGCGGACTGCACCGCTACGAGCAGTACTTC; CDR3aa: CAGGLHRYEQYF
v_gene: TRBV6-5; d_gene: TRBD1; abundance: .; j_gene: TRBJ1-1; CDR3nt: TGTGCCAGCAGTACCAGGGGGCTCACTGAAGCTTTCTTT; CDR3aa: CASSTRGLTEAFF
v_gene: TRBV19; d_gene: .; abundance: few; j_gene: TRBJ2-2; CDR3nt: TGTGCCAGTAGGCGGGTTAACACCGGGGAGCTGTTTTTT; CDR3aa: CASRRVNTGELFF
v_gene: TRBV18; d_gene: TRBD1; abundance: .; j_gene: TRBJ2-7; CDR3nt: TGTGCCAGCTCAATGGGACAGGAGAACGAGCAGTACTTC; CDR3aa: CASSMGQENEQYF
v_gene: TRBV7-9; d_gene: TRBD1; abundance: .; j_gene: TRBJ1-3; CDR3nt: TGTGCCAGCAGCTTGTCTACAGGGGGCGATGGAAACACCATATATTTT; CDR3aa: CASSLSTGGDGNTIYF
v_gene: TRBV30; d_gene: .; abundance: .; j_gene: TRBJ2-3; CDR3nt: TGTGCCTGGGGAAGGCAGGGGTTTAGCACAGATACGCAGTATTTT; CDR3aa: CAWGRQGFSTDTQYF
v_gene: TRBV4-1; d_gene: .; abundance: once; j_gene: TRBJ2-6; CDR3nt: TGCGCCAGCAGCCAAGTATCAGGGACTGGGGCCAACGTCCTGACTTTC; CDR3aa: CASSQVSGTGANVLTF
v_gene: TRBV9; d_gene: .; abundance: .; j_gene: TRBJ2-5; CDR3nt: TGTGCCAGCAGCGTAGGTAGTAGTCAAGAGACCCAGTACTTC; CDR3aa: CASSVGSSQETQYF
v_gene: TRBV11-2; d_gene: .; abundance: .; j_gene: TRBJ1-2; CDR3nt: TGTGCCAGCAGCTTAGATCGTGTAGAGCTAGGCTATGGCTACACCTTC; CDR3aa: CASSLDRVELGYGYTF
v_gene: TRBV10-1; d_gene: .; abundance: .; j_gene: TRBJ2-5; CDR3nt: TGCGCCAGCAGCCTGGACAAAGAGACCCAGTACTTC; CDR3aa: CASSLDKETQYF